The entry below gives a single TCR beta chain sequence along with its context. Antigen unknown. Sequenced by immunoSEQ multiplex PCR; TCRdb stores in-frame clones only, minus some. The sample carries fewer than 40,000 clones, 92% recorded once. These data are taken from a study of chemoradiotherapy in HPV16-positive cancers. Notes on the study in general: Only a couple of HPV16-positive patients supplied the functional HPV-specificity definition. For HPV16-positive patients, expanding HPV-responsive T cells associated with longer recurrence-free survival. Non-HPV-specific T cells did not expand in tumors during treatment, whereas candidate HPV-specific clones and E7-related motifs did.

Sequencing was performed on blood, taken from a patient who underwent chemoradiotherapy. This receptor was identified in a human donor with HPV-associated anogenital cancer.

CDR3 loop: CASSPGTSETQYF. Here the CDR3 DNA reads TGTGCCAGCAGCCCAGGGACTTCGGAGACCCAGTACTTC. This chain joins TRBV7-2 and TRBJ2-5; possibly TRBD2 for D (6 bases). Per germline, CDR1 SGHTA and CDR2 FQGNSA. The CDR3 extends over 13 amino acids. V lost 5 bases, J lost 5 bases, and 12 bases lay in between.